Below are 3 T cell receptor beta chains sequenced from a single sample in a study of beta chain features in type 1 diabetes. Of the isolated RNA, all was reverse transcribed, and so the sequenced material was expressed TCRB transcripts. TCRdb's table, derived via immunoSEQ multiplex PCR, lists solely in-frame clones and lacks some. This table holds a few hundred thousand clones, approximately 15% found once. Whole-study results and caveats: Type 1 diabetes patients had moderately but significantly shorter TCRB CDR3s in all four CD4+ subsets.

The antigens of these receptors remain unknown. Sequences were obtained from naive CD4+ T cells from blood. All receptors come from a man aged 25-45 years with type 1 diabetes.

CDR3 sequence (DNA): TGTGCCACCCGCCCCCGGAATGACAGGAGCCAGGTTGAGCAGTTCTTC. Translated: CATRPRNDRSQVEQFF. J is TRBJ2-1 and V is TRBV15; a possible D gene is TRBD1 (6 bases). The V gene lost 8 bases and the J gene lost 9 bases, with 26 bases spanning the gap. The CDR3 is made up of 16 amino acids. CDR1 is LNHNV, CDR2 YYDKDF, per germline (reference sequence).

V and J are TRBV7-9 and TRBJ2-5, with 7 bases lining up with TRBD1. The germline V gene encodes CDR1 SEHNR and CDR2 FQNEAQ (reference sequence). Unmatched junction bases numbered 2, after V lost 4 bases and J lost 0 bases. The CDR3 is 14 amino acids. CDR3 in DNA: TGTGCCAGCAGCTCGGGACAGAACCAAGAGACCCAGTACTTC. Translation: CASSSGQNQETQYF.

The chain is built from TRBV11-3 and TRBJ2-2; 8 bases are shared with TRBD2. Per germline, CDR1 SGHNT and CDR2 YENEEA. CDR3 length: 17 residues. J lost 5 bases, V lost 1 base, and 9 bases had no gene match. This chain's CDR3 is CASSLGLASTRTGELFF. CDR3 sequence (DNA): TGTGCCAGCAGCTTAGGACTAGCGAGCACGCGGACCGGGGAGCTGTTTTTT. The entire variable domain, with the rest obtained from reference TRBV11-3 and TRBJ2-2, is as follows: EAGVVQSPRYKIIEKKQPVAFWCNPISGHNTLYWYLQNLGQGPELLIRYENEEAVDDSQLPKDRFSAERLKGVDSTLKIQPAELGDSAVYLCASSLGLASTRTGELFFGEGSRLTVL.